The 12 T cell receptor beta chains below were found in one sample sequenced in a study of T cells in Graves' hyperthyroidism and ophthalmopathy. Amplified TCR beta CDR3 regions came from RNA transcripts. First-round RT-PCR targeting the TCR CDR3 was performed with the HTBI primer set. Each CDR3 protein is one row after TCRdb ran MiXCR on the multiplex PCR reads. The sample records some 650,000 distinct CDR3 sequences, approximately 15% being singletons. Sequencing input: blood. These TCRs come from a woman between 40 and 55 years old with Graves' ophthalmopathy.

This clonotype was counted at least ten times. This chain links TRBV6-1 with TRBJ2-1, with 12 nucleotides matching TRBD1. Looked up from germline, CDR1 is MNHNS and CDR2 is SASEGT. The ends lost 6 bases at V and 4 bases at J; junction bases unmatched: 13. CDR3 length: 18 amino acids. CDR3 sequence (DNA): TGTGCCAGCAGATTCGGGACAGGGGGCAGTGCGGGATACAATGAGCAGTTCTTC. It translates to CASRFGTGGSAGYNEQFF.

This chain links TRBV19 with TRBJ2-1; 10 positions match TRBD2. CDR3 length equals 18 residues. V dropped 2 bases and J dropped 2; count of bases not matched to a gene: 9. Per the germline V gene, CDR1 is LNHDA and CDR2 is SQIVND (reference sequence). The CDR3 is CASSIRASGSGTYNEQFF. DNA of the CDR3: TGTGCCAGTAGTATACGGGCTAGCGGGAGCGGAACCTACAATGAGCAGTTCTTC.

This rearrangement joins TRBV6-4 to TRBJ2-5; TRBD1 agrees at 8 bases. In germline, CDR1 is MRHNA, CDR2 SNTAGT. J lost 2 bases, V lost 7 bases, and 9 bases had no gene match. This CDR3 has 15 residues. CDR3 in DNA: TGTGCCAGCACTAGAATCCGGGACAGGCAAGAGACCCAGTACTTC. Translated, it gives CASTRIRDRQETQYF.

The gene calls are TRBV6-2 or TRBV6-3 and TRBJ2-1; 7 nucleotides align to TRBD2. V was clipped by 5 bases and J by 12 bases; unmatched bases: 10. There are 13 residues in the CDR3. Germline CDR1 is MNHEY and CDR2 is SVGEGT. CDR3 coding DNA: TGTGCCAGCAGTGGCCCTGGGGGGGGGATGCAGTTCTTC. This encodes CASSGPGGGMQFF.

This clonotype was found a few times. This chain uses TRBV10-3 with TRBJ2-3; TRBD1 might be the D (7 bases). V dropped 10 bases and J dropped 0 bases, with 17 bases sitting between them. This CDR3 contains 15 residues. Per the germline V gene, CDR1 is ENHRY and CDR2 is SYGVKD. CDR3 loop: CASMEGAASTDTQYF. For the CDR3, the DNA is TGTGCCAGCATGGAGGGGGCCGCTAGCACAGATACGCAGTATTTT.

This clonotype was detected only once. The chain links TRBV13 to TRBJ2-3, with 9 bases fitting TRBD2. With 5 bases clipped from V and 6 bases from J, the junction kept 6 bases outside the gene matches. CDR3 length: 14 amino acids. Germline lookup yields CDR1 PRHDT and CDR2 FYEKMQ (reference sequence). Here the CDR3 DNA reads TGTGCCAGCAGCCATCTAGCGGGACCGGATACGCAGTATTTT. Protein product: CASSHLAGPDTQYF. Full variable domain (remainder filled in from reference TRBV13 and TRBJ2-3): AAGVIQSPRHLIKEKRETATLKCYPIPRHDTVYWYQQGPGQDPQFLISFYEKMQSDKGSIPDRFSAQQFSDYHSELNMSSLELGDSALYFCASSHLAGPDTQYFGPGTRLTVL.

This clonotype was counted a few times. This chain uses TRBV9 with TRBJ2-1, with TRBD2 identical over 9 bases. The CDR3 loop spans 18 amino acids. The V and J ends lost 2 bases and 0 bases, in that order; junction bases with no gene match: 9. Germline loops: CDR1 SGDLS, CDR2 YYNGEE. The CDR3 region is CASSVGLAGPHSYNEQFF. The CDR3 nucleotides read TGTGCCAGCAGCGTTGGCCTAGCGGGGCCCCACTCCTACAATGAGCAGTTCTTC.

This clonotype was seen at least ten times. V is TRBV2 and J is TRBJ1-4; possibly TRBD1 for D (5 bases). Germline V lookup: CDR1 SNHLY, CDR2 FYNNEI. This CDR3 is 16 amino acids long. With 2 bases removed from V and 4 bases from J, the gap between germline ends came to 14 bases. The DNA of the CDR3 is TGTGCCAGCAGTGAACACCTTGGGGGGGTTAATGAAAAACTGTTTTTT. Amino acid sequence: CASSEHLGGVNEKLFF.

The rearrangement uses TRBV18 and TRBJ2-7; TRBD2 matches 9 bases. The V gene end was trimmed by 1 base and the J gene end by 5 bases; junction bases not matched to a gene: 9. The CDR3 consists of 16 residues. Germline loops: CDR1 KGHSH, CDR2 LQKENI. CDR3 bases: TGTGCCAGCTCACCACTCCTTACCGGGACTAGCCACGAGCAGTACTTC. Its protein is CASSPLLTGTSHEQYF.

This clonotype has a handful of counts. The CDR3 sequence is CASSSPGQGFGNSPLHF. CDR3 sequence (DNA): TGTGCCAGCAGTTCTCCTGGACAGGGGTTCGGTAATTCACCCCTCCACTTT. J is TRBJ1-6 and V is TRBV27, with TRBD1 matching over 9 bases. The CDR3 is 17 residues long. V lost 4 bases and J lost 6; bases outside the gene matches: 10. Germline assignment: CDR1 MNHEY and CDR2 SMNVEV (reference sequence).

This chain connects TRBV20-1 to TRBJ1-5, with D uncertain. V shed 1 base and J shed 3 bases, with 10 bases lying between them. This CDR3 is 14 amino acids long. The germline gives CDR1 DFQATT, CDR2 SNEGSKA (reference sequence). The CDR3 region has the DNA TGCAGTGCTAGAGCCCTCACCTACAATCAGCCCCAGCATTTT. Amino acids: CSARALTYNQPQHF.

The chain joins TRBV4-1 to TRBJ2-2; 8 bases map to TRBD2. V shed 7 bases, J shed 7 bases, and the junction held 11 bases outside the gene matches. The germline V gene encodes CDR1 MGHRA and CDR2 YSYEKL. The CDR3 sequence is 15 residues long. The CDR3 loop is CASTYGRVEGGELFF. The CDR3 DNA reads TGCGCCAGCACTTACGGGAGGGTAGAGGGCGGGGAGCTGTTTTTT.